This T cell receptor (beta chain) was recovered during a study of blood T cell repertoires in COVID-19. Study background: The cDNA or gDNA used as material had been derived from T cells, B-cell-depleted T cells, or PBMCs.

Individuals drawn from around 24 US areas were about 18 to 95 years old. Participant-reported clinical history was the basis for cohort assignment. V was shortened by 6 bases and J by 4 bases, with 12 bases between the two germline ends. Per germline, CDR1 MGHRA and CDR2 YSYEKL. The CDR3 is 13 residues long. As processed by the authors: Using reference gene primer amplification, nucleated cell counts were estimated. Profiling relied on immunoSEQ multiplex PCR, and the TCRdb table lists in-frame clones only, not all of them. V and J calls and clone size are given by that table; D and trimming were obtained from the DNA. Among fewer than 450,000 clones listed, over 75% were seen once.

The clonotype comes from a woman in her forties with acute COVID-19. The sample taken for sequencing was PBMCs or T cells enriched from blood (not recorded which). The chain employs TRBV4-1 and TRBJ1-2, with D perhaps TRBD1 (6 bases). CDR3 region: CASRGTGLYGYTF. In DNA form, the CDR3 reads TGCGCCAGCAGGGGAACAGGGCTCTATGGCTACACCTTC.